This TCR beta chain came from a study of cytomegalovirus exposure and HLA in healthy donors (dated by TCRdb to 2017 to 2019). Regarding the complete study: An earlier analysis of approximately 590 of the donors reported about 250 Gb of sequence data and 120 million or so unique TCR beta sequences from roughly 200 million T cells. An early release that covered around 590 HLA-typed donors contained approximately 300 gigabases of sequencing data and 70 million to 100 million unique TCR sequences. Of the roughly 410 genotyped donors, less than 90% were placed in the genetic ancestry cluster associated with self-reported Caucasian donors. The aim of the study was to test whether cataloging public T cell receptors could identify signatures of past pathogen exposure. Using immunosequencing, the study profiled T cell repertoires from 666 subjects and related those repertoires to cytomegalovirus serostatus. In addition to the first cohort of 666 subjects, a separate validation cohort of over 90 different subjects was used. The study combined high-throughput TCR immunosequencing, statistical association of individual TCRs with disease status, and machine learning to predict cytomegalovirus infection status. To study patterns of TCR occurrence, a later analysis re-analyzed previously published TCR beta repertoires from 550 to 800 donors and added high-resolution HLA genotyping. Rather than using new phenotypic data, the later analysis identified candidate immune exposures from TCR beta sequences and from how often those sequences occurred across donors. To decide whether each TCR beta V gene segment behaved as functional or pseudogenic, an earlier analysis of 587 of the donors relied on high-throughput TCR beta sequencing. Alongside the repertoire data, information on donor age, sex, ethnicity and CMV serostatus was compiled. In a later genetic analysis, genome-wide SNP genotypes for about 55% of the roughly 700 donors were used, and that subset was treated as a discovery cohort. All discovery cohort repertoires had been generated using a single sequencing platform. HLA typing included class I and class II loci at four-digit resolution. The number of donors typed differed by locus, with roughly 620-630 for A, B, C, DRB1 and DQB1, 522 for DQA1, 600 to 610 for DPA1, and roughly 450 for DPB1. Roughly five DR-DQ haplotypes were handled as single units for association and clustering, since linkage in the cohort was strong. On average, around 230,000 unique TCR beta nucleotide sequences were sequenced per donor among some 420 genotyped donors of the cohort, with 15% to 20% of those sequences being non-productive. The paper as a whole reports these results and caveats: Compared with equally common non-associated chains, HLA-associated TCR beta chains in a later analysis were more clonally expanded and had lower generation probabilities. Because counts were too low, seventeen rarely observed V segments, including chromosome 9 orphons, were left out of the earlier analysis of some 640 of the donors. A few of the identified cytomegalovirus-associated TCR beta chains were confirmed in vitro to be specific for cytomegalovirus antigens. Linkage disequilibrium might explain the correlated functional status among segregating V segments, but an unknown experimental factor could not be ruled out. A later analysis reported that several top co-occurrence clusters appeared linked to parvovirus B19, influenza, CMV and Epstein-Barr virus. Because HLA typing was unavailable for some donors at each locus, only the typed subset was used in association tests. A later analysis found that most CMV-associated TCR beta chains appeared HLA-restricted, with HLA associations seemingly driven largely by CMV exposure. A group of highly shared sequence variants was considered likely to be a technical artifact of the sequencing pipeline. CMV serostatus was the only immune exposure information available for the cohort. In a later genetic analysis, fewer N-insertions in productive TCRs were reported among donors in an Asian-associated ancestry cluster than the roughly 640-donor mean. Cytomegalovirus status was reported to be diagnosed by the classifier with high specificity and sensitivity in both the original and validation cohorts. Some IMGT-functional V segments, including TRBV6-2 and TRBV6-3, could not be distinguished by the 87-base-pair reads and were therefore excluded. At a false discovery rate of 0.05, a later analysis linked some 17,000 TCR beta sequences to specific HLA alleles. Sequencing depth was assumed to be roughly uniform across donors in the presence/absence analyses, though that assumption may not hold. V-gene and J-gene trimming of TCR beta chains was associated with a missense DCLRE1C variant in a later genetic analysis, and the association was replicated in an independent cohort. A total of fewer than 200 TCR beta chains were listed by the study as associated with cytomegalovirus. A further reported finding was that TCR beta sequences accurately predicted the HLA-A and HLA-B alleles for most subjects in the first cohort. In an earlier analysis of approximately 590 of the donors, most TCR beta V segments appeared in productive rearrangements about 87% or about 30% of the time, broadly matching IMGT annotations. Across donors, most TCR sequences were observed very rarely, whereas some public TCRs were present in many individuals. In a later analysis, TCR association rates were found to vary across HLA loci, with the most associated TCRs seen for DRB1 alleles and the fewest for HLA-C alleles. In this cohort, only TCR beta chains were sequenced, and detectable features were limited by the absence of alpha or paired-chain data. Assigning TCR associations to individual alleles was difficult when HLA alleles, especially DR and DQ, strongly co-occurred. It was suggested by the authors that the approach could potentially be generalized to other disease states and immunological phenotypes.

The library was built by means of the immunoSEQ multiplex PCR assay. A mixture of 60 forward primers for TCR Vbeta segments and 13 reverse primers for TCR Jbeta segments was used in the multiplex PCR. A multiplex PCR assay on genomic DNA amplified the CDR3 region of rearranged TCR beta genes. The amplified TCR beta libraries were sequenced on the Illumina HiSeq System as 87-base-pair reads. Per the original workflow: Across the 700 or so repertoires, a later analysis counted 80 million or so unique TCR beta chains, roughly 11 million of which were shared by at least two donors. Raw reads were error-corrected and collapsed into unique sequences with a nearest-neighbor algorithm that merged closely related sequences to remove PCR and sequencing errors. Alignment of CDR3 sequences to IMGT reference sequences was used to assign V, D and J gene segments. For a sequence to be retained, a match of at least six nucleotides to both a V gene segment and a J gene segment was required. A rearrangement counted as productive if the CDR3 had no stop codons and remained in frame with V and J, and every other rearrangement counted as non-productive. Following IMGT convention, CDR3 was defined as the stretch from the second conserved V-encoded cysteine to the conserved J-encoded phenylalanine. The earlier analysis of about 570 of the donors excluded any sequence lacking an unambiguous match to a single V gene segment. An earlier analysis of a few hundred of the donors called V segments functional above 56.7% productive rearrangements and segregating when the between-donor standard deviation exceeded 5%. A statistical classification framework was built for diagnosing cytomegalovirus status from the catalog of TCR beta chain sequences. In a later analysis, V and J genes were assigned by comparing TCR nucleotide sequences against IMGT/GENE-DB human TR gene sequences. In a later analysis, CDR3 sequences and most-parsimonious VDJ recombination scenarios were assigned using the TCRdist pipeline. In a later analysis, each TCR beta chain was defined by its CDR3 amino acid sequence together with its V-gene family, and reads lacking a unique V-gene family were excluded. As a way to deal with suspected cross-contamination and a sequencing artifact, a later analysis dropped 592 nucleotide sequences that were highly shared and had low generation probability. A later analysis calculated a clonal expansion index for each public chain from normalized within-repertoire ranks of inferred template counts. A later analysis computed generation probabilities with a VDJ recombination model fitted to out-of-frame rearrangements, and checked the results against IGoR. Hypergeometric tests were used in a later analysis to score TCR-TCR, TCR-HLA and TCR-CMV co-occurrence, with a repertoire-size bias correction applied to the TCR pairs. To estimate false discovery rates, a later analysis permuted the HLA or CMV assignments 20 times. A later analysis grouped co-occurring TCRs with DBSCAN, adding TCRdist sequence similarity when clustering within HLA-allele-positive subsets. Repertoires with fewer than 30,000 or more than 120,000 public chains were left out of co-occurrence clustering, as were a handful of repertoires with anomalous nucleotide sharing. TCRdb limited this immuneACCESS table to in-frame rearrangements with V and J called. A share of clones is missing; checked studies link under half to unresolved V genes, and the rest is unexplained. The V and J calls and clone size were taken over from that table, and D and trimming were inferred from the DNA. This sample comprises some 180,000 clones, around 80% of them detected only once. Together, the top ten hold under 1.5% of the sample.

Comments on this clone: Its specific antigen is unknown. Base qualities were left out, and no much larger clone turns up one base away.

The junction shows trimming of 8 bases on V and 2 bases on J, plus 12 bases between the germline ends. The CDR3 runs 13 amino acids, cysteine and phenylalanine included. CDR3 DNA only is kept here, 39 bases in frame from base 1. Taken from the germline V gene, the CDR1 and CDR2 loops are MNHEY and SVGAGI. In total, around 600 healthy bone marrow donors made up the cohort. At the time of sampling, every cohort member was nominally healthy, though immune exposures that went unrecorded were likely present. The donor was CMV seropositive and belonged to the group of 250 to 300 seropositive cohort members. A peripheral blood sample was collected from each donor, and TCR beta sequencing was performed on peripheral blood mononuclear cells. The Qiagen DNeasy Blood Extraction Kit was used to extract genomic DNA from the blood cell samples.

This sequence originates from a girl aged 5-17 years in good health and CMV-seropositive. The V gene is TRBV6-5 and the J gene is TRBJ1-1, with the D gene too uncertain to name. Material: PBMCs. The DNA reads as follows: TGTGCCAGCCGCCGGTCCCTAAACACTGAAGCTTTCTTT. This sequence encodes CASRRSLNTEAFF.